The entry below describes one TCR beta chain. Assay: immunoSEQ multiplex PCR; the TCRdb copy retains only in-frame clones and omits some. This table has just over 2,000,000 clones, about 95% appearing once. This entry is derived from a study of shared clonotypes between healthy human individuals. V trimming: 3 bases; J trimming: 3 bases; junction bases outside the gene matches: 6. Germline lookup yields CDR1 SGHRS and CDR2 YFSETQ. This CDR3 has 15 residues. The TCR originated in a man between 18 and 29 years old in good health. Sequencing was carried out using naive CD4+ T cells sorted from blood. Subset here: CD45RA+ positively selected. The chain uses TRBV5-1 and TRBJ2-7; 10 nucleotides agree with TRBD1. CDR3 loop: CASSSGQGGRYEQYF. CDR3 DNA: TGCGCCAGCAGCTCTGGACAGGGGGGACGCTACGAGCAGTACTTC.